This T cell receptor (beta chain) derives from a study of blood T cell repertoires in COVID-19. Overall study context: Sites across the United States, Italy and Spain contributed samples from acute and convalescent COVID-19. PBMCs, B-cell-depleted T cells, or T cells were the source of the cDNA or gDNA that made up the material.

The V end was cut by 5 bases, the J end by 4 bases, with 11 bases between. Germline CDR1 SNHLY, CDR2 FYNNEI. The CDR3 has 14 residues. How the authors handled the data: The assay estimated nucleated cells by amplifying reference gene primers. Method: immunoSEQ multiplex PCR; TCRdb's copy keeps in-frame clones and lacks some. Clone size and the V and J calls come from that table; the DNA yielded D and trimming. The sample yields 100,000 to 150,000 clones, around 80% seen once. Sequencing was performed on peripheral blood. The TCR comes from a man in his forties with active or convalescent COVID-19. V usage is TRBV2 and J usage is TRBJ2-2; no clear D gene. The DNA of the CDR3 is TGTGCCAGCAGTCAAGGGTACAGCACCGGGGAGCTGTTTTTT. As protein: CASSQGYSTGELFF. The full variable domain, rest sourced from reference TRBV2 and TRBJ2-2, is EPEVTQTPSHQVTQMGQEVILRCVPISNHLYFYWYRQILGQKVEFLVSFYNNEISEKSEIFDDQFSVERPDGSNFTLKIRSTKLEDSAMYFCASSQGYSTGELFFGEGSRLTVL.